This T cell receptor beta chain was captured by sequencing in a study of T cells after posttransplantation cyclophosphamide. Notes on the study in general: Blood and skin or GI T cell repertoires showed limited TRB overlap.

With respect to this clone: What it recognizes is unknown.

Assay: immunoSEQ multiplex PCR; the TCRdb copy retains only in-frame clones and omits some. Of approximately 30,000 clones listed, 86% are singletons. The ends were cut back, 7 bases at V and 8 bases at J, with 6 bases in the middle. This CDR3 is 9 amino acids long. From germline, CDR1 is SQVTM and CDR2 ANQGSEA. The TCR originated in a man aged 50 to 60. The chain recombines TRBV29-1 with TRBJ2-1, with D maybe TRBD2 (6 bases). Sequenced input: PBMCs. CDR3 residues: CSGGDEQFF. The CDR3 DNA is TGCAGCGGCGGGGATGAGCAGTTCTTC.